Listed here are 22 T cell receptor beta chains from one sample, sequenced in a study of blood T cell repertoires in COVID-19. TCRdb's copy holds only in-frame clones and misses some; the assay was immunoSEQ multiplex PCR. Of hundreds of thousands of clones in the sample, approximately 78% were seen once. The sequencing sample was made of peripheral blood. The source is a woman aged 60-75 years with active or convalescent COVID-19.

This clone was seen a handful of times. This sequence joins TRBV4-3 and TRBJ1-2; D not certain. The CDR3 totals 15 residues. V was clipped by 4 bases and J by 2 bases, with 14 bases between them. Looked up from germline, CDR1 is LGHNA and CDR2 is YSLEER. The CDR3 DNA reads TGCGCCAGCAGCCTCAGAGGCAGAAGAAACTATGGCTACACCTTC. Protein product: CASSLRGRRNYGYTF.

This clone was detected once. The rearrangement links TRBV11-2 to TRBJ2-3; TRBD2 is a possible D gene (7 bases). V lost 3 bases and J 4 bases, leaving 14 bases between the germline ends. The length of the CDR3 is 15 residues. CDR1 is SGHAT and CDR2 is FQNNGV in the germline V gene. The CDR3 sequence: CASSLGGGRSDTQYF. The CDR3 nucleotides read TGTGCCAGCAGCTTGGGGGGGGGCCGTTCAGATACGCAGTATTTT.

The rearrangement joins TRBV2 to TRBJ1-5, with 8 nucleotides matching TRBD1. The germline V gene encodes CDR1 SNHLY and CDR2 FYNNEI. J lost 6 bases, V lost 0 bases, and 4 bases had no gene match. The CDR3 consists of 15 residues. For the CDR3, the DNA is TGTGCCAGCAGTGAAGCGCAGGGGGCTGGTCAGCCCCAGCATTTT. It codes for CASSEAQGAGQPQHF.

The rearrangement links TRBV10-3 to TRBJ1-2; 10 bases match TRBD1. Germline CDR1 ENHRY, CDR2 SYGVKD. This CDR3 contains 18 residues. The junction had 9 bases not matched to a gene; V was cut back by 0 bases and J by 2 bases. CDR3: CAISESPSKGQGNYGYTF. For the CDR3, the DNA is TGTGCCATCAGTGAGTCACCTTCGAAGGGACAGGGGAACTATGGCTACACCTTC.

CDR3 coding DNA: TGCGCCAGCAGCTTCCGGACAGGGTCTAATGAAAAACTGTTTTTT. It translates to CASSFRTGSNEKLFF. This rearrangement joins TRBV5-1 to TRBJ1-4; 8 bases match TRBD1. The CDR3 is made up of 15 amino acids. The V and J ends lost 2 bases and 3 bases, in that order; junction bases with no gene match: 3. Germline V gene sequence: CDR1 SGHRS, CDR2 YFSETQ. Together with reference TRBV5-1 and TRBJ1-4, the CDR3 gives the full variable domain: KAGVTQTPRYLIKTRGQQVTLSCSPISGHRSVSWYQQTPGQGLQFLFEYFSETQRNKGNFPGRFSGRQFSNSRSEMNVSTLELGDSALYLCASSFRTGSNEKLFFGSGTQLSVL.

Here the CDR3 DNA reads TGTGCCAGCAGCCCCGGGAGGGGGCAGGGGAATTCACCCCTCCACTTT. Translating it yields CASSPGRGQGNSPLHF. This chain joins TRBV9 and TRBJ1-6; 7 bases align to TRBD1. This CDR3 region has 16 residues. The junction had 11 bases not matched to a gene; V was cut back by 4 bases and J by 7 bases. CDR1 and CDR2 (germline): SGDLS, YYNGEE.

This clone is a singleton in its sample. The chain couples TRBV6-5 to TRBJ1-4; tentatively, D is TRBD1 (6 bases). This CDR3 is built from 14 residues. The germline CDR1 and CDR2 sequences are MNHEY and SVGAGI. V lost 2 bases to trimming and J lost 8 bases, with 12 bases between them. The CDR3 sequence: CASSYDRNGEKLFF. In DNA, the CDR3 is TGTGCCAGCAGTTACGACAGGAACGGAGAAAAACTGTTTTTT.

In this sample, this clone turned up a few times. This sequence joins TRBV4-3 and TRBJ2-3; 9 bases align to TRBD1. V trimming: 0 bases; J trimming: 6 bases; junction bases outside the gene matches: 7. CDR3 length: 16 residues. The germline V gene encodes CDR1 LGHNA and CDR2 YSLEER. CDR3 nucleotide sequence: TGCGCCAGCAGCCAAGATGGGAACAGGGGGCAGGATACGCAGTATTTT. Translated, it gives CASSQDGNRGQDTQYF.

The chain employs TRBV6-5 and TRBJ2-7; 9 nucleotides align to TRBD1. Germline CDR1 is MNHEY and CDR2 is SVGAGI. This CDR3 contains 16 residues. Unmatched junction bases numbered 9, after V lost 2 bases and J lost 4 bases. In DNA, the CDR3 is TGTGCCAGCAGTTACGCCACTCCGGGACAGGGATACGAGCAGTACTTC. Protein product: CASSYATPGQGYEQYF.

The chain links TRBV5-6 to TRBJ1-6, with 8 bases fitting TRBD1. The ends lost 0 bases at V and 8 bases at J; junction bases unmatched: 7. The germline gives CDR1 SGHDT, CDR2 YYEEEE. This CDR3 has 16 amino acids. For the CDR3, the DNA is TGTGCCAGCAGCTTGGAGCGCGGGACAGGTGATTCACCCCTCCACTTT. Protein sequence: CASSLERGTGDSPLHF.

The table lists this clone with a few counts. The V call is TRBV5-6, the J call TRBJ2-7, with 8 nucleotides matching TRBD1. Germline loops: CDR1 SGHDT, CDR2 YYEEEE. There are 13 residues in the CDR3. J lost 3 bases, V lost 3 bases, and 2 bases had no gene match. In DNA, the CDR3 is TGTGCCAGCAGCTCGGACAGGGTCTACGAGCAGTACTTC. Its translation: CASSSDRVYEQYF.

This clone was detected only once. This chain joins TRBV11-1 and TRBJ1-4; D unresolved. Trimming removed 5 bases at V and 8 bases at J, with 18 bases between. Germline-derived CDR1 and CDR2 are SGHAT and FQDESV (reference sequence). The CDR3 length is 15 residues. CDR3 in DNA: TGTGCCAGCAGCACAAACGCGGGGAGGCGCGAAAAACTGTTTTTT. This gives the protein CASSTNAGRREKLFF.

The J gene is TRBJ2-1, the V gene TRBV2; TRBD2 matches at 9 bases. Trimming cost V 6 bases and J 8 bases; bases outside gene matches: 17. The CDR3 consists of 17 residues. CDR1 SNHLY and CDR2 FYNNEI come from the germline V gene. The CDR3 region is CASSDPPGLAGRYEQFF. As DNA, the CDR3 is TGTGCCAGCAGCGACCCGCCGGGGCTAGCGGGGAGATATGAGCAGTTCTTC.

This chain uses TRBV7-3 with TRBJ2-1; 8 bases align to TRBD2. With V trimmed by 2 bases and J by 6 bases, 9 bases remained unmatched. The CDR3 is 16 amino acids. In germline, CDR1 is SGHTA, CDR2 FQGTGA. CDR3 sequence reads: CASSLFTAGGLNEQFF. The CDR3, as DNA: TGTGCCAGCAGCTTATTTACCGCGGGGGGCCTCAATGAGCAGTTCTTC. Supplemented by reference TRBV7-3 and TRBJ2-1, the full variable domain reads GAGVSQTPSNKVTEKGKYVELRCDPISGHTALYWYRQSLGQGPEFLIYFQGTGAADDSGLPNDRFFAVRPEGSVSTLKIQRTERGDSAVYLCASSLFTAGGLNEQFFGPGTRLTVL.

The rearrangement joins TRBV27 to TRBJ1-4, with 12 nucleotides matching TRBD1. The CDR3 runs to 15 residues. The V and J ends lost 6 bases and 6 bases, in that order; junction bases with no gene match: 5. The germline CDR1 and CDR2 sequences are MNHEY and SMNVEV (reference sequence). CDR3 coding DNA: TGTGCCAGCAGGGGACAGGGGGCGGGGTATGAAAAACTGTTTTTT. This codes for CASRGQGAGYEKLFF.

The chain has TRBV3-1 (or the pseudogene TRBV3-2) and TRBJ2-5; 11 nucleotides match TRBD2. In germline, CDR1 is LGHDT, CDR2 YNNKEL (reference sequence). The trim removed 6 bases at V and 8 bases at J, leaving 8 bases unmatched. The CDR3 extends over 14 amino acids. In nucleotides, the CDR3 is TGTGCCAGCAGGGGAGGGACTAGCGGCTTCACCCAGTACTTC. Residues: CASRGGTSGFTQYF.

In its sample, this clone was seen a few times. V is TRBV2 and J is TRBJ1-5; tentatively, D is TRBD1 (6 bases). V was trimmed by 2 bases and J by 6 bases, leaving 11 bases between them. The CDR3 is 14 amino acids. Per the germline V gene, CDR1 is SNHLY and CDR2 is FYNNEI. The CDR3 DNA reads TGTGCCAGCAGTGAACAGGGGACCAGTCAGCCCCAGCATTTT. Protein product: CASSEQGTSQPQHF.

The CDR3 DNA follows: TGTGCCAGCAGTAGGAGCCTAAGCTCTGGAAACACCATATATTTT. It yields the protein CASSRSLSSGNTIYF. The chain recombines TRBV2 with TRBJ1-3; D ambiguous. The CDR3 contains 15 residues. V dropped 5 bases and J dropped 0 bases, with 11 bases sitting between them. Per the germline V gene, CDR1 is SNHLY and CDR2 is FYNNEI.

The CDR3 spells CASSETELRNYGYTF. CDR3 DNA sequence: TGTGCCAGCAGCGAAACAGAGCTCCGTAACTATGGCTACACCTTC. The V gene is TRBV7-8, the J gene TRBJ1-2; D is ambiguous. Trimming stripped 5 bases from V and 1 base from J, with 14 bases between. The CDR3 covers 15 residues. Germline V gene sequence: CDR1 SGHVS, CDR2 FQNEAQ.

The chain recombines TRBV21-1 with TRBJ1-2; no check of the table's D call, TRBD1, against the DNA was made. TRBV21-1 represents a pseudogene. The CDR3 spans 16 residues. Written as DNA, the CDR3 is TGTGCCAGCAGCAAAGGTGACAGGGCCTCGGACTATGGCTACACCTTC. It is translated as CASSKGDRASDYGYTF.

The chain carries TRBV7-8 and TRBJ2-5, with 7 positions matching TRBD2. Germline CDR1 SGHVS, CDR2 FQNEAQ. This CDR3 spans 16 amino acids. The V and J ends lost 5 bases and 5 bases, in that order; junction bases with no gene match: 14. The CDR3 sequence: CASSPQPSGSGETQYF. CDR3 in DNA: TGTGCCAGCAGCCCCCAACCTAGCGGCAGTGGGGAGACCCAGTACTTC.

The chain's CDR3 is CASSTGQASYEQYF. Here the CDR3 DNA reads TGTGCCAGCAGCACCGGACAAGCATCCTACGAGCAGTACTTC. V gene TRBV11-3 combines with J gene TRBJ2-7; D may be TRBD1 (5 bases). Germline V gene sequence: CDR1 SGHNT, CDR2 YENEEA. The germline V and J ends were trimmed by 5 bases and 1 base, with 12 bases remaining between them. The CDR3 sequence is 14 residues long.